These 8 T cell receptor beta chains originate from one sample sequenced in a study of radiotherapy plus CTLA-4 blockade in lung cancer (dated by TCRdb to 2016 to 2019). Libraries came from the immunoSEQ multiplex PCR assay. TCRdb carries this immuneACCESS record with in-frame sequences only. Its versions omit some clonotypes, under half of them owing to an unresolved V gene in the studies checked, with the rest unexplained. The sample table records about 48,000 clones; roughly 90% of these occur just once. The ten largest clonotypes hold 17% of the sample. This material consisted of peripheral blood, taken from a patient treated with radiotherapy plus ipilimumab. These receptors all stem from a human donor with non-small cell lung cancer that progressed on radiotherapy plus ipilimumab. Some clones in this sample may be carry-over from other donors' samples.

The rearrangement joins TRBV15 to TRBJ1-4; TRBD1 agrees at 10 bases. The germline V gene encodes CDR1 LNHNV and CDR2 YYDKDF (reference sequence). The trim removed 4 bases at V and 6 bases at J, leaving 5 bases unmatched. The CDR3 is made up of 15 amino acids. For the CDR3, the DNA is TGTGCCACCAGCATCAGGACAGGGGGAGATGAAAAACTGTTTTTT. As protein: CATSIRTGGDEKLFF.

V is TRBV7-6 and J is TRBJ2-7, with TRBD2 matching over 7 bases. V was pared by 2 bases and J by 0 bases, with 1 base of the junction left unmatched. The CDR3 covers 14 residues. Germline CDR1 is SGHVS and CDR2 is FNYEAQ. The CDR3: CASSLSGTSYEQYF. The CDR3 nucleotides are TGTGCCAGCAGCTTAAGCGGGACCTCCTACGAGCAGTACTTC.

The table lists this clone with a count of one. The rearrangement links TRBV11-2 to TRBJ1-1; D unresolved. This CDR3 has 14 amino acids. Trimming shortened V by 2 bases and J by 4 bases, and 11 bases separated the two germline ends. Germline V CDR1 and CDR2: SGHAT, FQNNGV. For the CDR3, the DNA is TGTGCCAGCAGCTTACAACGGTCGGGCACTGAAGCTTTCTTT. This sequence encodes CASSLQRSGTEAFF.

The chain combines TRBV11-3 with TRBJ1-1; no firm D call. Trimming left V 5 bases short and J 1 base short, with 5 bases between. The germline V gene has CDR1 SGHNT and CDR2 YENEEA. This CDR3 is built from 12 residues. The CDR3 region is CASSPGNTEAFF. DNA of the CDR3: TGTGCCAGCAGCCCAGGGAACACTGAAGCTTTCTTT.

The chain employs TRBV11-3 and TRBJ2-1, with 8 bases identical to TRBD2. The CDR3 runs to 15 residues. V shed 3 bases and J 7 bases; nucleotides not matched to a gene: 8. CDR1 and CDR2 from the germline V gene are SGHNT and YENEEA. The CDR3 DNA reads TGTGCCAGCAGCTTTTCGGGGGGGCCGGGGAATGAGCAGTTCTTC. Its translation: CASSFSGGPGNEQFF.

This clone appeared a single time. The V and J genes are TRBV10-2 and TRBJ2-7; D is undetermined. Germline V gene data show CDR1 as WSHSY and CDR2 as SAAADI. The V and J ends lost 8 bases and 0 bases respectively, with 5 bases between them. CDR3 length: 11 amino acids. This CDR3 reads CASGPSYEQYF. DNA for the CDR3: TGCGCCAGCGGGCCCTCCTACGAGCAGTACTTC.

The chain carries TRBV5-4 and TRBJ2-2, with 11 bases lining up with TRBD2. The CDR3 is 16 amino acids. Germline V lookup: CDR1 SGHNT, CDR2 YYREEE (reference sequence). V was pared by 4 bases and J by 4 bases, with 6 bases of the junction left unmatched. CDR3 residues: CASSDSSGRLTGELFF. CDR3 DNA sequence: TGTGCCAGCAGCGATTCTAGCGGGAGGCTCACCGGGGAGCTGTTTTTT. Full variable domain (missing parts from reference TRBV5-4 and TRBJ2-2): ETGVTQSPTHLIKTRGQQVTLRCSSQSGHNTVSWYQQALGQGPQFIFQYYREEENGRGNFPPRFSGLQFPNYSSELNVNALELDDSALYLCASSDSSGRLTGELFFGEGSRLTVL.

V is TRBV11-2 and J is TRBJ2-5; D is unclear. V was shortened by 5 bases and J by 4 bases, with 11 bases between the two germline ends. The CDR3 extends over 13 amino acids. Per the germline V gene, CDR1 is SGHAT and CDR2 is FQNNGV. The CDR3 coding sequence is TGTGCCAGCAGCCCCGTGAACGGAGAGACCCAGTACTTC. As protein: CASSPVNGETQYF.